This entry lists 2 T cell receptor beta chains sequenced from one sample in a study of blood T cell repertoires in COVID-19. The table came from immunoSEQ multiplex PCR; TCRdb's copy has only in-frame clones and leaves some out. This sample has roughly 100,000 clones, with approximately 80% found just once. Sequences were obtained from peripheral blood. The receptors stem from a woman of 80 years or more with acute or convalescent COVID-19.

This chain uses TRBV19 with TRBJ2-7; TRBD1 matches 8 bases. The V gene's germline CDR1 is LNHDA and CDR2 SQIVND (reference sequence). CDR3 length equals 15 residues. The V gene end was trimmed by 2 bases and the J gene end by 5 bases; junction bases not matched to a gene: 8. The CDR3: CASSIINAGGDEQYF. CDR3 coding DNA: TGTGCCAGTAGTATAATCAATGCAGGGGGCGACGAGCAGTACTTC.

Of note for this clone: The junction does not match germline at one end; this may be a read error. The chain uses TRBV28 and TRBJ1-4; D remains ambiguous. This CDR3 has 12 residues. CDR1 and CDR2 (germline): MDHEN, SYDVKM. In nucleotides, the CDR3 is TGTGCCAGCAGTTCCTCGGGTCACGGAGGAGATTTT. This encodes CASSSSGHGGDF.